A selection of T cell receptor beta chains follows, all from one sample in a study of read filtering for tumor transcriptome and immune sequencing. TCRdb used MiXCR to reprocess the reads, holding one entry per CDR3 protein. There are 50,000 or so distinct CDR3 sequences in the sample; around 19% occur only once, and less than 20% lies in the top ten. Sequences were obtained from a population of CD138-negative cells sorted from bone marrow. Source of these receptors: a donor older than 35 with multiple myeloma. CDR3s include the opening cysteine and the closing phenylalanine or tryptophan. D genes are given only for firm matches. Clone sizes are given selectively: once, few, many, or a class where the clone is expanded.

clone size	V gene	J gene	D gene	CDR3 DNA	CDR3 protein
many	TRBV5-1	TRBJ1-1	.	TGCGCCAGCAGCCCTCGAGAACAGGGATTTGTCACTGAAGCTTTCTTT	CASSPREQGFVTEAFF
few	TRBV18	TRBJ1-1	.	TGTGCCAGCTCACCAAGTCAGAACACTGAAGCTTTCTTT	CASSPSQNTEAFF
.	TRBV12-3/TRBV12-4	TRBJ1-6	.	TGTGCCAGCAGCCCGGGCGGGCTTCATTCACCCCTCCACTTT	CASSPGGLHSPLHF
.	TRBV2	TRBJ2-2	.	TGTGCCAGCAGTGAATTGGGGGCGAGAGACACCGGGGAGCTGTTTTTT	CASSELGARDTGELFF
many	TRBV10-3	TRBJ2-7	.	TGTGCCATCACGGCGCAGCAGGCGGCCGGCGAGCAGTACTTC	CAITAQQAAGEQYF
many	TRBV7-6	TRBJ2-3	.	TGTGCCAGCAGCCCTGGTCGTTTTGGCACAGATACGCAGTATTTT	CASSPGRFGTDTQYF
many	TRBV11-3	TRBJ2-1	.	TGTGCCAGCGCTAGGGCAGGTGAGCAGTTCTTC	CASARAGEQFF
many	TRBV20-1	TRBJ2-5	.	TGCAGTGCTAGTTCCGGGTTAGAGACCCAGTACTTC	CSASSGLETQYF
many	TRBV4-1	TRBJ2-2	.	TGCGCCAGCAGCCCCCTGAGAGGAACAGGGATGAACACCGGGGAGCTGTTTTTT	CASSPLRGTGMNTGELFF
many	TRBV7-9	TRBJ1-1	TRBD1	TGTGCCAGCAGCCCTAGACAGGGATGGGACACTGAAGCTTTCTTT	CASSPRQGWDTEAFF
many	TRBV10-3	TRBJ1-1	TRBD1	TGTGCCATCAGCCAACGGGACAGCAAGAACACTGAAGCTTTCTTT	CAISQRDSKNTEAFF